The clone carrying this TCR beta chain showed up just once. Its cognate antigen is unknown. The data are from a study of T cell responses to AZD1222 COVID-19 vaccine. Study findings and constraints: Within unmutated variant regions lay the reported targets of nearly half of spike-specific TCRs. Spike-specific TCR breadth and depth went up after people got two AZD1222 doses.

TCRdb's table, derived via immunoSEQ multiplex PCR, lists solely in-frame clones and lacks some. The sample has 75,000 to 100,000 clones; 92% are singletons. Analyses pooled second doses at about 4 or about 12 weeks. The receptor was derived from an adult who received the AZD1222 COVID-19 vaccine. The sample was peripheral blood, taken 28 days after the second AZD1222 dose.

In DNA form, the CDR3 reads TGTGCCACCCTCCAGACTGGTGGCTACACCTTC. Protein product: CATLQTGGYTF. This chain links TRBV28 with TRBJ1-2, with D unresolved. Germline V gene data show CDR1 as MDHEN and CDR2 as SYDVKM. The CDR3 covers 11 residues. V was shortened by 10 bases and J by 7 bases, with 13 bases between the two germline ends.